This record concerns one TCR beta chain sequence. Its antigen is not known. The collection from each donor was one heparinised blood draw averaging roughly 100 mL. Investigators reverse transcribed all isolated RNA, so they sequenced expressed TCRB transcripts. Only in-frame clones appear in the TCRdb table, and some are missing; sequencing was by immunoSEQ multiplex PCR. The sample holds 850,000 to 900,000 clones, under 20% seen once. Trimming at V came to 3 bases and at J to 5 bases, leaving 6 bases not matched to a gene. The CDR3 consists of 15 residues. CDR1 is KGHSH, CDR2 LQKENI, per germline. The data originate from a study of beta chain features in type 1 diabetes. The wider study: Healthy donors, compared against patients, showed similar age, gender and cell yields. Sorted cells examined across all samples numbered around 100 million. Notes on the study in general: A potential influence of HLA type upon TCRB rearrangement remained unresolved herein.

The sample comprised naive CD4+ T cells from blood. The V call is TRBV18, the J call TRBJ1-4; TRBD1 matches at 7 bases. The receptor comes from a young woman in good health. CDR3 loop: CASSPGTEHNEKLFF. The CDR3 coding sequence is TGTGCCAGCTCACCCGGGACAGAGCACAATGAAAAACTGTTTTTT.